The 28 T cell receptor beta chains in this list originate from one sample, sequenced in a study of T cell repertoires in cytomegalovirus infection. Each CDR3 protein is one row after TCRdb ran MiXCR on the reads. The data show around 630,000 distinct CDR3 sequences, 20% to 30% seen once. Sequencing was carried out using CD8+ T cells from PBMCs. Receptors originate from a human donor in good health (CMV status not recorded). Some clones in this sample may be carry-over from other donors' samples.

This chain links TRBV10-3 with TRBJ2-2, with TRBD1 matching 9 bases. The junction had 6 bases not matched to a gene; V was cut back by 7 bases and J by 0 bases. CDR1 ENHRY and CDR2 SYGVKD come from the germline V gene. The length of the CDR3 is 16 residues. DNA for the CDR3: TGTGCCATCATTACCGGGACAGGGCCGAACACCGGGGAGCTGTTTTTT. Amino acids: CAIITGTGPNTGELFF.

This clonotype was seen at least ten times. The J gene is TRBJ1-4, the V gene TRBV7-6, with a possible D match to TRBD1 (6 bases). The germline V and J ends were trimmed by 0 bases and 1 base, with 12 bases remaining between them. This CDR3 comprises 17 residues. CDR1 and CDR2 from the germline V gene are SGHVS and FNYEAQ. CDR3 sequence reads: CASSLARTDLTNEKLFF. The CDR3 region has the DNA TGTGCCAGCAGCTTAGCGAGGACAGACCTAACTAATGAAAAACTGTTTTTT.

The rearrangement joins TRBV5-5 to TRBJ1-2; no clear D. The CDR3 totals 15 residues. Germline V gives CDR1 SGHKS, CDR2 YYEKEE (reference sequence). V was clipped by 1 base and J by 3 bases, with 13 bases between them. For the CDR3, the DNA is TGTGCCAGCAGCTTGCTGGCCCTATCGTACTATGGCTACACCTTC. Residues: CASSLLALSYYGYTF. The full variable domain, in which reference TRBV5-5 and TRBJ1-2 provide the parts outside the CDR3, is DAGVTQSPTHLIKTRGQQVTLRCSPISGHKSVSWYQQVLGQGPQFIFQYYEKEERGRGNFPDRFSARQFPNYSSELNVNALLLGDSALYLCASSLLALSYYGYTFGSGTRLTVV.

The rearrangement joins TRBV12-3 or TRBV12-4 to TRBJ2-5; the match to TRBD1 covers 11 bases. The CDR3 runs 15 residues. V lost 3 bases to trimming and J lost 3 bases; unmatched junction nucleotides: 3. CDR3: CASSFPGQGEETQYF. DNA for the CDR3: TGTGCCAGCAGTTTCCCGGGACAGGGGGAAGAGACCCAGTACTTC.

This clonotype showed up just once. The chain couples TRBV12-3 or TRBV12-4 to TRBJ2-7; D is perhaps TRBD2 (6 bases). The CDR3 sequence is 12 residues long. The CDR3 loop is CTSSNGGYEQYV. The CDR3, as DNA: TGTACCAGCAGCAACGGGGGCTACGAGCAGTACGTC.

V usage is TRBV29-1 and J usage is TRBJ2-1, with D perhaps TRBD2 (6 bases). The CDR3 extends over 15 amino acids. The germline V gene has CDR1 SQVTM and CDR2 ANQGSEA. The germline V and J ends were trimmed by 2 bases and 3 bases, with 14 bases remaining between them. The CDR3 bases are TGCAGCGTTGAACAACTAGCTTATCTCTACAATGAGCAGTTCTTC. It yields the protein CSVEQLAYLYNEQFF.

The rearrangement uses TRBV29-1 and TRBJ1-2; 9 nucleotides align to TRBD1. CDR1 and CDR2 (germline): SQVTM, ANQGSEA. This CDR3 has 13 residues. V was pared by 6 bases and J by 1 base, with 3 bases of the junction left unmatched. CDR3 nucleotide sequence: TGCAGCGTCAGGACAGGGGATAACTATGGCTACACCTTC. This sequence encodes CSVRTGDNYGYTF. Together with reference TRBV29-1 and TRBJ1-2, the CDR3 gives the full variable domain: SAVISQKPSRDICQRGTSLTIQCQVDSQVTMMFWYRQQPGQSLTLIATANQGSEATYESGFVIDKFPISRPNLTFSTLTVSNMSPEDSSIYLCSVRTGDNYGYTFGSGTRLTVV.

In its sample, this clonotype was seen once. This may be a read error: a much more frequent sequence differs by one nucleotide. The rearrangement joins TRBV6-2 or TRBV6-3 to TRBJ2-7, with TRBD1 as a possible D gene (5 bases). From germline, CDR1 is MNHEY and CDR2 SVGEGT. The V end lost 4 bases, the J end lost 0 bases, and 7 bases lay between the germline ends. This CDR3 is 13 amino acids long. In nucleotides, the CDR3 is TGTGCCAGCAGTTGGGGCTACTCCTACGAGCAGTACGTC. Translating gives CASSWGYSYEQYV.

The gene calls are TRBV12-5 and TRBJ2-5; TRBD2 is a possible D gene (5 bases). This CDR3 has 13 amino acids. CDR1 is LGHNT, CDR2 FRNRAP, per germline. With 5 bases removed from V and 2 bases from J, the gap between germline ends came to 9 bases. CDR3 protein: CASGPGNQETQYF. The CDR3 DNA reads TGTGCTAGTGGTCCGGGGAATCAAGAGACCCAGTACTTC.

This clonotype occurred many times. The chain has TRBV28 and TRBJ2-1; D not resolved. CDR3 length: 15 residues. Looked up from germline, CDR1 is MDHEN and CDR2 is SYDVKM. Trimming stripped 5 bases from V and 4 bases from J, with 15 bases between. CDR3 DNA: TGTGCCAGCAGTCGGCTATCGGAACTATACAATGAGCAGTTCTTC. The encoded protein is CASSRLSELYNEQFF. The full variable domain, its missing parts supplied by reference TRBV28 and TRBJ2-1, is DVKVTQSSRYLVKRTGEKVFLECVQDMDHENMFWYRQDPGLGLRLIYFSYDVKMKEKGDIPEGYSVSREKKERFSLILESASTNQTSMYLCASSRLSELYNEQFFGPGTRLTVL.

This clonotype came up a few times. The chain carries TRBV4-1 and TRBJ2-5; possibly TRBD2 for D (5 bases). The CDR3 loop spans 16 amino acids. Trimming left V 3 bases short and J 6 bases short, with 20 bases between. The V gene's germline CDR1 is MGHRA and CDR2 YSYEKL. CDR3 in amino acids: CASSHPTGNSKKTQYF. The CDR3, as DNA: TGCGCCAGCAGCCACCCGACGGGGAATTCGAAAAAGACCCAGTACTTC.

This clonotype was observed a few times. The rearrangement uses TRBV6-6 and TRBJ2-2; D is perhaps TRBD1 or TRBD2 (5 bases each). The CDR3 is 17 residues long. V was shortened by 2 bases and J by 2 bases, with 15 bases between the two germline ends. The germline CDR1 and CDR2 sequences are MNHNY and SVGAGI (reference sequence). The CDR3 protein is CASSYTYGTLNTGELFF. The CDR3 DNA reads as TGTGCCAGCAGTTACACTTACGGGACGCTTAACACCGGGGAGCTGTTTTTT.

The chain recombines TRBV3-1 with TRBJ1-5; D call uncertain. The CDR3 length is 15 residues. The V gene's germline CDR1 is LGHDT and CDR2 YNNKEL (reference sequence). V lost 0 bases, J lost 1 base, and 7 bases lay in between. For the CDR3, the DNA is TGTGCCAGCAGCCAAGATGCGGACAGCAATCAGCCCCAGCATTTT. This gives the protein CASSQDADSNQPQHF.

This clonotype came up once. This sequence joins TRBV7-8 and TRBJ2-3; possible D gene TRBD2, 6 bases. Per the germline V gene, CDR1 is SGHVS and CDR2 is FQNEAQ. The CDR3 runs 14 residues. The ends were cut back, 4 bases at V and 4 bases at J, with 12 bases in the middle. The CDR3 loop reads CASSSAAGPDTQYF. Written as DNA, the CDR3 is TGTGCCAGCAGCTCAGCCGCGGGGCCAGATACGCAGTATTTT. Filled out from reference TRBV7-8 and TRBJ2-3, the complete variable domain reads GAGVSQSPRYKVAKRGQDVALRCDPISGHVSLFWYQQALGQGPEFLTYFQNEAQLDKSGLPSDRFFAERPEGSVSTLKIQRTQQEDSAVYLCASSSAAGPDTQYFGPGTRLTVL.

J is TRBJ2-7 and V is TRBV29-1, with 9 bases lining up with TRBD2. The CDR3 runs 16 residues. In germline, CDR1 is SQVTM, CDR2 ANQGSEA. V gave up 1 base and J gave up 0 bases; unmatched junction bases: 7. DNA for the CDR3: TGCAGCGTTGAAGGGGCTCGCGGGGGGGCCTCCTACGAGCAGTACTTC. It encodes CSVEGARGGASYEQYF.

This clonotype has at least ten counts. V usage is TRBV6-5 and J usage is TRBJ2-6; unclear D gene. Trimming left V 0 bases short and J 2 bases short, with 5 bases between. The V gene's germline CDR1 is MNHEY and CDR2 SVGAGI. The CDR3 runs to 15 residues. The CDR3 loop reads CASSYSGAGANVLTF. The DNA for the CDR3 is TGTGCCAGCAGTTACTCCGGAGCTGGGGCCAACGTCCTGACTTTC.

The J gene is TRBJ1-5, the V gene TRBV15; unclear D gene. The CDR3 spans 13 residues. Trimming took 0 bases from V and 7 from J, leaving 7 bases between them. CDR1 is LNHNV, CDR2 YYDKDF, per germline (reference sequence). CDR3 DNA: TGTGCCACCAGCAGAGAATCGGGGCAGCCCCAGCATTTT. Its translation: CATSRESGQPQHF.

The rearrangement uses TRBV15 and TRBJ1-2; D not resolved. The CDR3 runs 15 residues. Germline V gives CDR1 LNHNV, CDR2 YYDKDF (reference sequence). V lost 4 bases, J lost 4 bases, and 16 bases lay in between. The CDR3: CATSNGRKDPYGYTF. CDR3 DNA sequence: TGTGCCACCAGCAACGGCCGAAAGGACCCCTATGGCTACACCTTC.

This clonotype was picked up many times. This chain uses TRBV6-5 with TRBJ2-2, with 9 bases lining up with TRBD1. Losses at the gene ends were 4 bases for V and 4 bases for J; bases not matched to a gene: 1. The V gene's germline CDR1 is MNHEY and CDR2 SVGAGI. CDR3 length: 14 residues. In nucleotides, the CDR3 is TGTGCCAGCAGTTGGACAGGGGTCACCGGGGAGCTGTTTTTT. This codes for CASSWTGVTGELFF.

This clonotype turned up a few times. V gene TRBV20-1 combines with J gene TRBJ2-1, with TRBD2 matching 8 bases. CDR3 length equals 15 residues. Germline CDR1 DFQATT, CDR2 SNEGSKA (reference sequence). Trimming removed 1 base from V and 3 bases from J; junction bases left unmatched: 5. The DNA for the CDR3 is TGCAGTGCTAGAGTGGCGCGGGGGGACTACAATGAGCAGTTCTTC. As protein: CSARVARGDYNEQFF.

In its sample, this clonotype was seen many times. The gene calls are TRBV7-8 and TRBJ1-4, with D maybe TRBD1 (5 bases). Germline V gives CDR1 SGHVS, CDR2 FQNEAQ. Trimming removed 1 base at V and 7 bases at J, with 16 bases between. The CDR3 length is 16 residues. CDR3 bases: TGTGCCAGCAGCTTAGGATTTGGGCAGGGTGGTGAAAAACTGTTTTTT. It codes for CASSLGFGQGGEKLFF.

The CDR3 protein is CASNPPSGGPNTGELFF. CDR3 sequence (DNA): TGTGCCAGCAACCCCCCTAGCGGGGGTCCGAACACCGGGGAGCTGTTTTTT. The chain uses TRBV2 and TRBJ2-2, with TRBD2 matching 10 bases. Per germline, CDR1 SNHLY and CDR2 FYNNEI. The V gene end was trimmed by 7 bases and the J gene end by 0 bases; junction bases not matched to a gene: 8. The CDR3 has 17 residues.

Ten or more counts support this clonotype. V and J are TRBV7-8 and TRBJ2-2; D not resolved. V lost 5 bases, J lost 3 bases, and 7 bases lay in between. The CDR3 extends over 13 amino acids. The germline V gene has CDR1 SGHVS and CDR2 FQNEAQ. The chain's CDR3 is CASSPHYTGELFF. CDR3 sequence (DNA): TGTGCCAGCAGCCCGCACTACACCGGGGAGCTGTTTTTT.

The rearrangement joins TRBV6-2 or TRBV6-3 to TRBJ1-1; the D is unclear. CDR1 MNHEY and CDR2 SVGEGT come from the germline V gene. The germline V and J ends were trimmed by 2 bases and 8 bases, with 9 bases remaining between them. The CDR3 length is 12 residues. CDR3 DNA: TGTGCCAGCAGTTACCCGGGCAGAGAAGCTTTCTTT. Protein product: CASSYPGREAFF.

Comments on this clonotype: A much larger clone sits a single nucleotide away, making a read error possible. The CDR3 loop is CASSPRTPPIQYF. DNA of the CDR3: TGTGCCAGTTCCCCTCGGACCCCCCCGATCCAGTACTTC. The chain is built from TRBV28 and TRBJ2-5; D is undetermined. This CDR3 is built from 13 residues. Germline lookup yields CDR1 MDHEN and CDR2 SYDVKM. The V and J ends lost 9 bases and 10 bases respectively, with 21 bases between them.

This clonotype was recorded at least ten times. The gene calls are TRBV28 and TRBJ2-7; possibly TRBD2 for D (5 bases). Germline values: CDR1 MDHEN, CDR2 SYDVKM. The V end was cut by 8 bases, the J end by 2 bases, with 22 bases between. The CDR3 sequence is 16 residues long. For the CDR3, the DNA is TGTGCCAGCCGCCAGTCGGGGAACCTTCGGGCCTACGAGCAGTACGTC. Translating gives CASRQSGNLRAYEQYV.

The CDR3 here is CASSQLGGYTF. The DNA of the CDR3 is TGTGCCAGCAGCCAATTAGGGGGCTACACCTTC. This chain connects TRBV12-3 or TRBV12-4 to TRBJ1-2; D unclear. CDR3 length: 11 residues. Trimming shortened V by 6 bases and J by 8 bases, and 10 bases separated the two germline ends.

This chain links TRBV28 with TRBJ2-5; perhaps D is TRBD1 or TRBD2 (5 bases each). Germline loops: CDR1 MDHEN, CDR2 SYDVKM. The CDR3 extends over 14 amino acids. V lost 9 bases, J lost 5 bases, and 19 bases lay in between. The DNA for the CDR3 is TGTGCCAGTGGACTCCGGGACGGCGGTGAGACCCAGTACTTC. Translated, it gives CASGLRDGGETQYF.